This T cell receptor (beta chain) originates from a study of technical replicates of blood from a few donors. This CDR3 contains 15 residues. The V segment lost 10 bases and the J segment 0 bases; nucleotides outside the gene matches: 12. Per germline, CDR1 MNHNS and CDR2 SASEGT. Measured with immunoSEQ multiplex PCR; TCRdb has only the in-frame clones, and not every one. The sample yields tens of thousands of clones, about 95% seen once. The chain joins TRBV6-1 to TRBJ2-7; 7 bases align to TRBD1. The TCR originated in a human donor in good health. Sequenced input: T cells isolated from PBMCs. The CDR3 sequence: CATNPLGTVSYEQYF. The CDR3 DNA reads as TGTGCCACTAACCCCCTCGGGACAGTCTCCTACGAGCAGTACTTC.